The 10 T cell receptor beta chains below come from one sample, sequenced in a study of blood T cell repertoires in COVID-19 (TCRdb year 2020). Libraries came from the immunoSEQ multiplex PCR assay. In its TCRdb copy, this immuneACCESS table keeps in-frame sequences only and misses some clones. Where compared with another copy, unresolved V genes explain less than half of these, and the others have no known cause. This sample is represented by some 260,000 clones; 85% to 90% of them were singletons. Clones ranked in the top ten supply about 1% of the sample. Sequencing was done on a sample of peripheral blood. These receptors came from a woman aged 40 to 49 who had recovered from COVID-19.

This clone has just a few counts. The chain uses TRBV6-2 or TRBV6-3 and TRBJ2-7, with D unclear. Germline V gene lookup returns CDR1 MNHEY and CDR2 SVGEGT. The CDR3 consists of 15 residues. Deletions cut 6 bases from V and 3 bases from J, with 18 bases between. CDR3 nucleotide sequence: TGTGCCAGCAGCCCGGGTTGGGCCCCTTTCTACGAGCAGTACTTC. Encoded protein: CASSPGWAPFYEQYF.

V is TRBV9 and J is TRBJ2-1, with 7 bases aligning to TRBD2. V trimming: 4 bases; J trimming: 4 bases; junction bases outside the gene matches: 11. The CDR3 consists of 16 residues. Germline values: CDR1 SGDLS, CDR2 YYNGEE. The CDR3 here is CASSPRWREGYNEQFF. The CDR3 DNA follows: TGTGCCAGCAGCCCCCGGTGGAGGGAGGGGTACAATGAGCAGTTCTTC.

This chain connects TRBV6-5 to TRBJ2-4; tentative D call: TRBD2 (6 bases). The CDR3 spans 14 residues. V shed 6 bases and J shed 3 bases, with 12 bases lying between them. Germline loops: CDR1 MNHEY, CDR2 SVGAGI. CDR3 region: CASSPGEDKNIQYF. CDR3 DNA sequence: TGTGCCAGCAGCCCGGGAGAGGACAAAAACATTCAGTACTTC.

This clone was detected only once. The rearrangement joins TRBV11-2 to TRBJ1-5; 7 bases agree with TRBD1. The J segment lost 4 bases and the V segment lost 5 bases, leaving 11 bases of the junction unmatched. The V gene's germline CDR1 is SGHAT and CDR2 FQNNGV. CDR3 length: 16 residues. The CDR3 here is CASSPQGLPWNQPQHF. Written as DNA, the CDR3 is TGTGCCAGCAGCCCACAGGGGTTGCCGTGGAATCAGCCCCAGCATTTT.

The V and J genes are TRBV7-9 and TRBJ2-2, with 7 bases matching TRBD1. Trimming took 1 base from V and 13 from J; bases not matched to a gene: 6. Germline V gene sequence: CDR1 SEHNR, CDR2 FQNEAQ (reference sequence). The length of the CDR3 is 13 residues. CDR3: CASSLGAGGWLFF. The CDR3 DNA is TGTGCCAGCAGCTTAGGGGCAGGGGGATGGCTGTTTTTT. Complete variable domain (other parts from reference TRBV7-9 and TRBJ2-2): DTGVSQNPRHKITKRGQNVTFRCDPISEHNRLYWYRQTLGQGPEFLTYFQNEAQLEKSRLLSDRFSAERPKGSFSTLEIQRTEQGDSAMYLCASSLGAGGWLFFGEGSRLTVL.

The table lists this clone with a count of one. V gene TRBV5-4 combines with J gene TRBJ1-1, with D hard to call. Per germline, CDR1 SGHNT and CDR2 YYREEE (reference sequence). The V and J ends lost 0 bases and 5 bases respectively, with 14 bases between them. CDR3 length: 15 residues. The CDR3 bases are TGTGCCAGCAGCTTGGCCCTCCTAACGGGGACTGAAGCTTTCTTT. Translating gives CASSLALLTGTEAFF.

The CDR3 coding sequence is TGTGCCAGCAGCTGGACTAGCGGCCCCTACGAGCAGTACTTC. It is translated as CASSWTSGPYEQYF. The chain recombines TRBV2 with TRBJ2-7; 10 positions agree with TRBD2. Per the germline V gene, CDR1 is SNHLY and CDR2 is FYNNEI. The J segment lost 2 bases and the V segment lost 6 bases, leaving 4 bases of the junction unmatched. This CDR3 is built from 14 residues. Full variable domain (remainder filled in from reference TRBV2 and TRBJ2-7): EPEVTQTPSHQVTQMGQEVILRCVPISNHLYFYWYRQILGQKVEFLVSFYNNEISEKSEIFDDQFSVERPDGSNFTLKIRSTKLEDSAMYFCASSWTSGPYEQYFGPGTRLTVT.

The rearrangement uses TRBV27 and TRBJ2-5; TRBD1 is a possible D gene (6 bases). CDR3 size: 15 residues. Germline V lookup: CDR1 MNHEY, CDR2 SMNVEV (reference sequence). Between the trimmed V and J ends, which lost 2 bases and 1 base, there was a span of 11 bases. The CDR3 region is CASSLGGHLQETQYF. The DNA of the CDR3 is TGTGCCAGCAGTTTAGGGGGACACCTCCAAGAGACCCAGTACTTC.

V and J are TRBV19 and TRBJ2-3; D is possibly TRBD1 (6 bases). V gave up 4 bases and J gave up 1 base, with 15 bases separating them. This CDR3 comprises 16 residues. In germline, CDR1 is LNHDA, CDR2 SQIVND (reference sequence). This chain's CDR3 is CASSKWGRGGTDTQYF. The DNA for the CDR3 is TGTGCCAGTAGTAAGTGGGGCAGGGGCGGCACAGATACGCAGTATTTT.

This chain joins TRBV9 and TRBJ2-7; 11 bases are a match to TRBD1. The ends lost 4 bases at V and 7 bases at J; junction bases unmatched: 4. CDR1 SGDLS and CDR2 YYNGEE come from the germline V gene. This CDR3 is built from 13 residues. CDR3 region: CASSPRDRGEQYF. In nucleotides, the CDR3 is TGTGCCAGCAGCCCCCGGGACAGGGGGGAGCAGTACTTC. The variable domain in full, with the rest retrieved from reference TRBV9 and TRBJ2-7, is DSGVTQTPKHLITATGQRVTLRCSPRSGDLSVYWYQQSLDQGLQFLIQYYNGEERAKGNILERFSAQQFPDLHSELNLSSLELGDSALYFCASSPRDRGEQYFGPGTRLTVT.